These 10 T cell receptor beta chains came from one sample sequenced in a study of shared clonotypes between healthy human individuals. Clones were read by immunoSEQ multiplex PCR, and TCRdb kept only the in-frame ones, dropping some. The data contain under 1,100,000 clones, around 78% of them singletons. Input material: memory CD4+ T cells from PBMCs. Indicated subset: CD45RA-negative fraction. These receptors originate from a man younger than 35 in good health. Some clones in this sample may be carry-over from other donors' samples.

This clone appeared once. The V gene is TRBV7-2, the J gene TRBJ2-3; D remains ambiguous. The V and J ends lost 1 base and 6 bases respectively, with 14 bases between them. The germline CDR1 and CDR2 sequences are SGHTA and FQGNSA. The CDR3 has 15 residues. For the CDR3, the DNA is TGTGCCAGCAGCTTAGAGCCTGGTCGTAGGGATACGCAGTATTTT. Translated, it gives CASSLEPGRRDTQYF.

The chain carries TRBV28 and TRBJ2-5; D uncertain. The J call may be mistaken, given a closer DNA end match to TRBJ2-7. This CDR3 comprises 13 residues. Germline lookup yields CDR1 MDHEN and CDR2 SYDVKM. The chain's CDR3 is CASSIPGFGEQYF. CDR3 coding DNA: TGTGCCAGCAGTATCCCCGGTTTCGGCGAGCAGTACTTC.

This clone was counted a few times. V usage is TRBV11-2 and J usage is TRBJ2-7; D perhaps matches TRBD1 (5 bases). CDR3 length: 15 residues. V lost 4 bases and J lost 4, with 17 bases in between. Germline V lookup: CDR1 SGHAT, CDR2 FQNNGV. CDR3 region: CASSSILRQPYEQYF. CDR3 nucleotides: TGTGCCAGCAGCTCCATACTCAGACAGCCGTACGAGCAGTACTTC.

This chain links TRBV5-4 with TRBJ1-2, with no clear D. The CDR3 is 14 residues long. CDR1 and CDR2 from the germline V gene are SGHNT and YYREEE (reference sequence). V lost 0 bases to trimming and J lost 1 base, with 7 bases between them. The CDR3 spells CASSLGQYNYGYTF. The CDR3 DNA reads as TGTGCCAGCAGCTTGGGGCAGTATAACTATGGCTACACCTTC.

The V gene is TRBV28, the J gene TRBJ1-1, with D hard to call. This CDR3 is 14 amino acids long. The V gene's germline CDR1 is MDHEN and CDR2 SYDVKM. Trimming pared 6 bases from V and 1 base from J, leaving 12 bases between. Written as DNA, the CDR3 is TGTGCCAGCAGATCTGCCCCTTCGAACACTGAAGCTTTCTTT. Its protein is CASRSAPSNTEAFF.

CDR3: CSVVKGGDNEQFF. DNA for the CDR3: TGCAGCGTTGTTAAGGGGGGGGACAATGAGCAGTTCTTC. This sequence joins TRBV29-1 and TRBJ2-1; perhaps TRBD2 as D (7 bases). Trimming cost V 4 bases and J 5 bases, with 12 bases left between them. CDR1 and CDR2 from the germline V gene are SQVTM and ANQGSEA. The CDR3 sequence is 13 residues long.

This chain links TRBV4-1 with TRBJ2-2, with D perhaps matching TRBD2 (6 bases). Trimming took off 9 bases at V and 6 bases at J, with 17 bases between the two ends. The germline V gene encodes CDR1 MGHRA and CDR2 YSYEKL. The CDR3 consists of 14 residues. CDR3 coding DNA: TGCGCCAGTAGATCGGGACTTAATGCCGGGGAGCTGTTTTTT. Translated: CASRSGLNAGELFF.

The rearrangement uses TRBV7-2 and TRBJ2-7; possible D gene TRBD1, 5 bases. V lost 1 base to trimming and J lost 6 bases, with 10 bases between them. CDR3 length: 13 amino acids. Germline lookup yields CDR1 SGHTA and CDR2 FQGNSA. DNA of the CDR3: TGTGCCAGCAGCTTAGAAGGGGAATCCGAGCAGTACTTC. Protein product: CASSLEGESEQYF.

This rearrangement joins TRBV7-9 to TRBJ1-1; D is uncertain. The CDR3 contains 15 residues. Trimming took off 5 bases at V and 0 bases at J, with 13 bases between the two ends. Germline V gene sequence: CDR1 SEHNR, CDR2 FQNEAQ (reference sequence). The CDR3 nucleotides are TGTGCCAGCAGCCCCGGCGGGATCCTGAACACTGAAGCTTTCTTT. Translating gives CASSPGGILNTEAFF. Full variable domain (remainder filled in from reference TRBV7-9 and TRBJ1-1): DTGVSQNPRHKITKRGQNVTFRCDPISEHNRLYWYRQTLGQGPEFLTYFQNEAQLEKSRLLSDRFSAERPKGSFSTLEIQRTEQGDSAMYLCASSPGGILNTEAFFGQGTRLTVV.

The chain carries TRBV5-1 and TRBJ2-1; 15 nucleotides agree with TRBD2. This CDR3 spans 17 amino acids. Germline assignment: CDR1 SGHRS and CDR2 YFSETQ. Losses at the gene ends were 3 bases for V and 7 bases for J; bases not matched to a gene: 8. Written as DNA, the CDR3 is TGCGCCAGCAGCTCCCCGGGACTAGCGGGAGGAGGGAATGAGCAGTTCTTC. Translation: CASSSPGLAGGGNEQFF.